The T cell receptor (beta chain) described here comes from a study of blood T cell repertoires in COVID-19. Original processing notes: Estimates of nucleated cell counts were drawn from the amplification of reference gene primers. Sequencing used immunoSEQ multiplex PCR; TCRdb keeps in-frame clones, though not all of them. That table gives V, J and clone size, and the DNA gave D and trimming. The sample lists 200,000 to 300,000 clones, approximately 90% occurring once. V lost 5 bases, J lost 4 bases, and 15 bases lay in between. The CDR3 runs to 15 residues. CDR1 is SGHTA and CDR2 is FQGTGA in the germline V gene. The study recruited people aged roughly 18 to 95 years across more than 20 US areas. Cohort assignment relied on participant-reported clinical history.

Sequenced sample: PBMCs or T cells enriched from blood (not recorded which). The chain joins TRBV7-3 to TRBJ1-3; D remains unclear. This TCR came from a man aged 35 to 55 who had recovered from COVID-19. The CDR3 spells CASSASAGAGNTIYF. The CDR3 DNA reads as TGTGCCAGCAGCGCCTCGGCGGGCGCGGGAAACACCATATATTTT.